The 24 T cell receptor beta chains listed next were all sequenced from one sample in a study of T cell responses to AZD1222 COVID-19 vaccine. Profiling relied on immunoSEQ multiplex PCR, and the TCRdb table lists in-frame clones only, not all of them. The sample carries about 140,000 clones, more than 90% recorded once. The source material was peripheral blood, sampled on day 0 of AZD1222 vaccination. The source is an adult in good health.

The rearrangement uses TRBV30 and TRBJ1-4; TRBD1 matches at 7 bases. This CDR3 is built from 15 residues. Per germline, CDR1 GTSNPN and CDR2 SVGIG (reference sequence). The ends lost 3 bases at V and 4 bases at J; junction bases unmatched: 8. Here the CDR3 DNA reads TGTGCCTGGAGAGATGGGACAGATATTAATGAAAAACTGTTTTTT. Its translation: CAWRDGTDINEKLFF.

The chain couples TRBV10-3 to TRBJ1-1; D remains ambiguous. V was shortened by 0 bases and J by 2 bases, with 10 bases between the two germline ends. Germline V gene lookup returns CDR1 ENHRY and CDR2 SYGVKD. The CDR3 spans 15 residues. CDR3 in DNA: TGTGCCATCAGTGAGTCGTGGACGGTCAACACTGAAGCTTTCTTT. The encoded protein is CAISESWTVNTEAFF.

The gene calls are TRBV3-1 (or the pseudogene TRBV3-2) and TRBJ2-1, with 7 bases lining up with TRBD1. After removal of 4 bases from V and 4 bases from J, the junction contained 4 bases not matched to a gene. The CDR3 contains 14 residues. From germline, CDR1 is LGHDT and CDR2 YNNKEL (reference sequence). The CDR3 region is CASSPGTEYNEQFF. As DNA, the CDR3 is TGTGCCAGCAGCCCGGGGACAGAATACAATGAGCAGTTCTTC.

In this sample, this clone turned up once. The V call is TRBV5-4, the J call TRBJ2-2, with D maybe TRBD1 (6 bases). This CDR3 has 16 amino acids. The germline V gene encodes CDR1 SGHNT and CDR2 YYREEE (reference sequence). V was trimmed by 5 bases and J by 1 base, leaving 15 bases between them. CDR3 sequence reads: CASSPYGQLNTGELFF. Written as DNA, the CDR3 is TGTGCCAGCAGTCCTTACGGACAGCTGAACACCGGGGAGCTGTTTTTT.

The gene calls are TRBV7-2 and TRBJ2-1; 15 bases are shared with TRBD2. The germline gives CDR1 SGHTA, CDR2 FQGNSA. This CDR3 has 15 amino acids. V shed 7 bases, J shed 9 bases, and the junction held 7 bases outside the gene matches. The chain's CDR3 is CASKWGLAGGVEQFF. The CDR3 DNA sequence: TGTGCCAGCAAATGGGGACTAGCGGGAGGTGTTGAGCAGTTCTTC.

The CDR3 reads CASSEWKGYTEAFF. CDR3 bases: TGTGCCAGCAGTGAATGGAAGGGTTACACTGAAGCTTTCTTT. The V gene is TRBV6-1, the J gene TRBJ1-1; D is uncertain. Trimming took 2 bases from V and 3 from J, leaving 10 bases between them. CDR1 MNHNS and CDR2 SASEGT come from the germline V gene. The CDR3 is 14 residues long.

The gene calls are TRBV6-5 and TRBJ2-1, with 9 positions matching TRBD2. This CDR3 comprises 16 residues. CDR1 and CDR2 from the germline V gene are MNHEY and SVGAGI. V shed 2 bases and J 2 bases; nucleotides not matched to a gene: 4. The CDR3 DNA is TGTGCCAGCAGTTACGAGAGCGGGGGGACCTACAATGAGCAGTTCTTC. Its translation: CASSYESGGTYNEQFF.

The chain employs TRBV5-1 and TRBJ2-5; 7 bases map to TRBD1. This CDR3 comprises 14 residues. Trimming took 4 bases from V and 3 from J; bases not matched to a gene: 6. Germline V gene sequence: CDR1 SGHRS, CDR2 YFSETQ. CDR3 protein: CASSPGTAKETQYF. The CDR3 DNA is TGCGCCAGCAGCCCAGGGACAGCCAAAGAGACCCAGTACTTC.

This clone showed up just once. The chain combines TRBV30 with TRBJ1-2, with 10 bases that match TRBD1. The V gene end was trimmed by 7 bases and the J gene end by 4 bases; junction bases not matched to a gene: 9. CDR1 is GTSNPN and CDR2 is SVGIG in the germline V gene (reference sequence). CDR3 length equals 14 residues. The CDR3 DNA reads as TGTGCCTTAAGACAGGGGGCCGATGCCTATGGCTACACCTTC. It codes for CALRQGADAYGYTF.

The chain uses TRBV29-1 and TRBJ1-6; possibly TRBD1 for D (5 bases). From germline, CDR1 is SQVTM and CDR2 ANQGSEA. V was trimmed by 7 bases and J by 7 bases, leaving 14 bases between them. The CDR3 spans 13 residues. For the CDR3, the DNA is TGCAGCGCGCTTCAGGGTACCAATTCACCCCTCCACTTT. Translated: CSALQGTNSPLHF. Supplemented by reference TRBV29-1 and TRBJ1-6, the full variable domain reads SAVISQKPSRDICQRGTSLTIQCQVDSQVTMMFWYRQQPGQSLTLIATANQGSEATYESGFVIDKFPISRPNLTFSTLTVSNMSPEDSSIYLCSALQGTNSPLHFGNGTRLTVT.

For the CDR3, the DNA is TGTGCCAGCAGCCCCAGGGCCCCCCCCACAGGGAACACCGGGGAGCTGTTTTTT. It yields the protein CASSPRAPPTGNTGELFF. The chain recombines TRBV28 with TRBJ2-2; D may be TRBD1 (5 bases). Germline V gene lookup returns CDR1 MDHEN and CDR2 SYDVKM. This CDR3 has 18 amino acids. Between the trimmed V and J ends, which lost 6 bases and 1 base, there was a span of 21 bases.

The chain recombines TRBV14 with TRBJ1-2; D ambiguous. CDR1 SGHDN and CDR2 FVKESK come from the germline V gene. V lost 0 bases to trimming and J lost 8 bases, with 10 bases between them. The CDR3 loop spans 13 amino acids. CDR3 loop: CASSQDEVEGYTF. DNA for the CDR3: TGTGCCAGCAGCCAAGACGAGGTGGAGGGCTACACCTTC.

V usage is TRBV4-2 and J usage is TRBJ2-7; 10 nucleotides agree with TRBD2. This CDR3 is built from 16 residues. Germline V gene sequence: CDR1 LGHNA, CDR2 YNFKEQ. V shed 0 bases and J 5 bases; nucleotides not matched to a gene: 7. CDR3 protein: CASSQDRASGGDEQYF. In nucleotides, the CDR3 is TGTGCCAGCAGCCAAGATAGGGCTAGCGGGGGTGACGAGCAGTACTTC.

The chain has TRBV4-1 and TRBJ1-3; D might be TRBD1 (6 bases). The CDR3 has 16 amino acids. Germline values: CDR1 MGHRA, CDR2 YSYEKL. Between the trimmed V and J ends, which lost 0 bases and 0 bases, there was a span of 9 bases. CDR3 loop: CASSQEDSYSGNTIYF. CDR3 nucleotide sequence: TGCGCCAGCAGCCAAGAGGACAGTTACTCTGGAAACACCATATATTTT.

The gene calls are TRBV7-8 and TRBJ2-7; 7 bases match TRBD1. The CDR3 is 13 residues long. Germline lookup yields CDR1 SGHVS and CDR2 FQNEAQ. V was pared by 5 bases and J by 2 bases, with 3 bases of the junction left unmatched. CDR3 in DNA: TGTGCCAGCAGCCCGGGACAGACCTACGAGCAGTACTTC. Encoded protein: CASSPGQTYEQYF. Supplemented by reference TRBV7-8 and TRBJ2-7, the full variable domain reads GAGVSQSPRYKVAKRGQDVALRCDPISGHVSLFWYQQALGQGPEFLTYFQNEAQLDKSGLPSDRFFAERPEGSVSTLKIQRTQQEDSAVYLCASSPGQTYEQYFGPGTRLTVT.

This chain connects TRBV5-1 to TRBJ1-1; no reliable D call. The V end was cut by 3 bases, the J end by 1 base, with 7 bases between. CDR1 and CDR2 (germline): SGHRS, YFSETQ. CDR3 length: 13 amino acids. In DNA, the CDR3 is TGCGCCAGCAGCTCCCACAGGAACACTGAAGCTTTCTTT. This codes for CASSSHRNTEAFF.

The chain has TRBV5-5 and TRBJ1-2, with D uncertain. CDR3 size: 13 residues. From germline, CDR1 is SGHKS and CDR2 YYEKEE (reference sequence). The V end was cut by 0 bases, the J end by 5 bases, with 8 bases between. The CDR3 nucleotides read TGTGCCAGCAGCTTGGGGCAGCTATATGGCTACACCTTC. It specifies CASSLGQLYGYTF.

This rearrangement joins TRBV11-2 to TRBJ2-1; 7 bases match TRBD2. CDR3 length: 15 amino acids. Germline V gene sequence: CDR1 SGHAT, CDR2 FQNNGV. J gave up 8 bases and V 4 bases, and 11 bases lay outside the gene matches. CDR3 region: CASSSPGRGTHEQFF. CDR3 nucleotide sequence: TGTGCCAGCAGCTCCCCAGGGCGGGGGACCCATGAGCAGTTCTTC.

This clone was counted once. The chain uses TRBV19 and TRBJ2-3; 12 nucleotides line up with TRBD2. This CDR3 comprises 16 residues. The germline V gene has CDR1 LNHDA and CDR2 SQIVND (reference sequence). The junction had 12 bases not matched to a gene; V was cut back by 9 bases and J by 5 bases. DNA of the CDR3: TGTGCCAGCGCTAGCGGGAGGGCTCTTGGGCAAGATACGCAGTATTTT. The encoded protein is CASASGRALGQDTQYF. The whole variable domain, filled in from reference TRBV19 and TRBJ2-3, reads DGGITQSPKYLFRKEGQNVTLSCEQNLNHDAMYWYRQDPGQGLRLIYYSQIVNDFQKGDIAEGYSVSREKKESFPLTVTSAQKNPTAFYLCASASGRALGQDTQYFGPGTRLTVL.

The V and J genes are TRBV19 and TRBJ1-3; D remains ambiguous. The CDR3 contains 14 residues. Germline loops: CDR1 LNHDA, CDR2 SQIVND (reference sequence). V was cut by 6 bases and J by 5 bases, with 14 bases left in between. CDR3 sequence reads: CASRAPGSRNTIYF. CDR3 nucleotide sequence: TGTGCCAGTAGGGCCCCTGGCTCCAGAAACACCATATATTTT.

The count of this clone is one. The CDR3 sequence is CASSQGATNEKLFF. The CDR3 DNA reads TGTGCCAGCAGCCAAGGGGCGACTAATGAAAAACTGTTTTTT. J is TRBJ1-4 and V is TRBV3-1 (or the pseudogene TRBV3-2); unclear D gene. CDR3 length equals 14 residues. With 1 base removed from V and 2 bases from J, the gap between germline ends came to 5 bases. The germline V gene encodes CDR1 LGHDT and CDR2 YNNKEL (reference sequence).

By share, this clone ranks as medium-sized (0.01 to 0.1%). The chain employs TRBV4-3 and TRBJ2-1, with D tentatively TRBD2 (5 bases). V was trimmed by 4 bases and J by 6 bases, leaving 13 bases between them. From germline, CDR1 is LGHNA and CDR2 YSLEER. The CDR3 consists of 14 residues. The CDR3 loop reads CASSRGQWGNEQFF. CDR3 coding DNA: TGCGCCAGCAGCCGAGGGCAGTGGGGCAATGAGCAGTTCTTC.

The chain carries TRBV12-3 or TRBV12-4 and TRBJ2-7; tentative D call: TRBD1 (5 bases). With 2 bases removed from V and 6 bases from J, the gap between germline ends came to 11 bases. There are 13 residues in the CDR3. The CDR3 protein is CASSLRAGSEQYF. CDR3 DNA sequence: TGTGCCAGCAGTTTAAGGGCAGGGTCCGAGCAGTACTTC.

This clone has a single count. An end of the junction does not agree with germline; a read error may underlie this. CDR3 sequence (DNA): TGTGCCAGCAGTTTTTCCGGGGTAGCGGGGGATAGCTTC. Translating it yields CASSFSGVAGDSF. The gene calls are TRBV28 and TRBJ2-7; 9 positions match TRBD2. This CDR3 spans 13 amino acids. CDR1 MDHEN and CDR2 SYDVKM come from the germline V gene.